Shown below are 30 T cell receptor beta chains from a single sample sequenced in a study of T cell responses to AZD1222 COVID-19 vaccine. TCRdb keeps only in-frame clones here, not all; method: immunoSEQ multiplex PCR. The sample holds 79,000 or so clones, around nine tenths seen once. Sequences were derived from peripheral blood, sampled 28 days after the second AZD1222 dose. The receptors shown here come from an adult who received the AZD1222 COVID-19 vaccine.

The V gene is TRBV18, the J gene TRBJ1-2; D perhaps matches TRBD1 (6 bases). This CDR3 comprises 18 residues. V was shortened by 3 bases and J by 3 bases, with 23 bases between the two germline ends. The germline CDR1 and CDR2 sequences are KGHSH and LQKENI. The CDR3 protein is CASSPLPVRGAHYYGYTF. The CDR3 region has the DNA TGTGCCAGCTCACCGCTGCCCGTTCGGGGGGCCCATTACTATGGCTACACCTTC.

The chain recombines TRBV6-5 with TRBJ1-5; TRBD1 might be the D (6 bases). This CDR3 is 16 amino acids long. V lost 4 bases and J lost 2, with 15 bases in between. The germline CDR1 and CDR2 sequences are MNHEY and SVGAGI. This chain's CDR3 is CASSFDVGGGNQPQHF. For the CDR3, the DNA is TGTGCCAGCAGTTTTGATGTTGGGGGCGGCAATCAGCCCCAGCATTTT.

CDR3 region: CSVPGTREYNEQFF. CDR3 DNA sequence: TGCAGCGTTCCCGGGACTAGAGAATACAATGAGCAGTTCTTC. This chain uses TRBV29-1 with TRBJ2-1, with TRBD2 identical over 8 bases. The V segment lost 5 bases and the J segment 4 bases; nucleotides outside the gene matches: 7. This CDR3 contains 14 residues. CDR1 and CDR2 (germline): SQVTM, ANQGSEA.

The V call is TRBV28, the J call TRBJ2-5; the match to TRBD1 covers 7 bases. J was trimmed by 7 bases and V by 5 bases; bases with no gene match: 16. This CDR3 contains 16 residues. From germline, CDR1 is MDHEN and CDR2 SYDVKM. CDR3 amino acids: CASSTRQGEALATQYF. In nucleotides, the CDR3 is TGTGCCAGCAGTACGAGACAGGGTGAAGCCTTGGCGACCCAGTACTTC.

This rearrangement joins TRBV10-1 to TRBJ2-2; TRBD2 is a possible D gene (6 bases). The CDR3 totals 14 residues. Germline lookup yields CDR1 WNHNN and CDR2 SYGVQD (reference sequence). The germline V and J ends were trimmed by 5 bases and 3 bases, with 10 bases remaining between them. The CDR3 loop is CASSPGLYTGELFF. CDR3 DNA sequence: TGCGCCAGCAGTCCGGGACTCTACACCGGGGAGCTGTTTTTT.

This clone was seen only once. The genes are TRBV13 and TRBJ2-3; D assignment may be TRBD1 or TRBD2 (6 bases each). The V end was cut by 3 bases, the J end by 2 bases, with 15 bases between. The CDR3 is 16 residues long. CDR1 is PRHDT, CDR2 FYEKMQ, per germline (reference sequence). CDR3 region: CASSFGYREATDTQYF. The CDR3 DNA is TGTGCCAGCAGCTTCGGGTACAGGGAGGCCACAGATACGCAGTATTTT.

The V gene is TRBV6-2 or TRBV6-3, the J gene TRBJ1-1; 7 positions match TRBD1. Per the germline V gene, CDR1 is MNHEY and CDR2 is SVGEGT. The CDR3 loop spans 15 amino acids. The V and J ends lost 6 bases and 4 bases, in that order; junction bases with no gene match: 11. The DNA for the CDR3 is TGTGCCAGCAGCTCAGTTAAGACAGGGATCACTGAAGCTTTCTTT. Protein product: CASSSVKTGITEAFF.

For this clone: An end of the junction differs from the germline gene, which may be a read error. The chain employs TRBV4-1 and TRBJ2-1; 10 bases match TRBD2. Germline CDR1 MGHRA, CDR2 YSYEKL. The CDR3 has 16 amino acids. CDR3 sequence (DNA): TGCGCCAGCACCCAATCCCCGGGACTAGCGTTCTATGAGCAGTTCTTC. This encodes CASTQSPGLAFYEQFF.

V usage is TRBV7-3 and J usage is TRBJ2-3; 8 positions match TRBD2. After removal of 2 bases from V and 1 base from J, the junction contained 5 bases not matched to a gene. This CDR3 spans 16 amino acids. Germline V CDR1 and CDR2: SGHTA, FQGTGA. This CDR3 reads CASSLGRAGGTDTQYF. In DNA form, the CDR3 reads TGTGCCAGCAGCTTAGGTCGAGCGGGGGGCACAGATACGCAGTATTTT.

Note on this clone: The sample has other DNA sequences that encode this CDR3 too. The V and J genes are TRBV5-5 and TRBJ1-5, with D possibly TRBD1 on 5 matching bases. Per germline, CDR1 SGHKS and CDR2 YYEKEE (reference sequence). The CDR3 extends over 15 amino acids. V lost 2 bases to trimming and J lost 1 base, with 10 bases between them. The CDR3 sequence is CASSLGGGSNQPQHF. The CDR3 DNA sequence: TGTGCCAGCAGCTTAGGTGGGGGGAGCAATCAGCCCCAGCATTTT.

The chain carries TRBV7-9 and TRBJ2-7, with a tentative D call TRBD1 (6 bases). The V gene's germline CDR1 is SEHNR and CDR2 FQNEAQ (reference sequence). CDR3 length: 14 amino acids. Trimming removed 1 base from V and 6 bases from J, with 13 bases in between. In nucleotides, the CDR3 is TGTGCCAGCAGCTTAGGCGAGACAGGTTTCGAGCAGTACTTC. Protein product: CASSLGETGFEQYF.

V gene TRBV4-1 combines with J gene TRBJ1-5; TRBD1 agrees at 7 bases. The junction had 12 bases not matched to a gene; V was cut back by 0 bases and J by 4 bases. This CDR3 spans 18 amino acids. Germline lookup yields CDR1 MGHRA and CDR2 YSYEKL. The CDR3 sequence is CASSQEPLTYRGNQPQHF. The CDR3 region has the DNA TGCGCCAGCAGCCAAGAGCCTCTGACCTACAGGGGAAATCAGCCCCAGCATTTT.

The chain combines TRBV9 with TRBJ2-1; TRBD2 might be the D (6 bases). Trimming cost V 3 bases and J 12 bases, with 13 bases left between them. CDR3 length: 12 residues. The germline gives CDR1 SGDLS, CDR2 YYNGEE. CDR3 amino acids: CASSGGGTSQFF. The CDR3 bases are TGTGCCAGCAGCGGGGGTGGGACTTCGCAGTTCTTC.

The J gene is TRBJ1-6, the V gene TRBV3-1 (or the pseudogene TRBV3-2), with no clear D. Per the germline V gene, CDR1 is LGHDT and CDR2 is YNNKEL (reference sequence). CDR3 length equals 18 residues. The germline V and J ends were trimmed by 0 bases and 0 bases, with 12 bases remaining between them. CDR3 in DNA: TGTGCCAGCAGCCAAGATCTTGGGAGGGCCTCCTATAATTCACCCCTCCACTTT. This gives the protein CASSQDLGRASYNSPLHF.

The table lists this clone with a few counts. This chain links TRBV5-4 with TRBJ2-2, with D perhaps matching TRBD2 (6 bases). The CDR3 has 14 residues. The V end lost 5 bases, the J end lost 5 bases, and 13 bases lay between the germline ends. Germline V lookup: CDR1 SGHNT, CDR2 YYREEE (reference sequence). In nucleotides, the CDR3 is TGTGCCAGCAGTCGTGAGGCGGGGACCGGGGAGCTGTTTTTT. This codes for CASSREAGTGELFF. The full variable domain, with the rest looked up from reference TRBV5-4 and TRBJ2-2, is ETGVTQSPTHLIKTRGQQVTLRCSSQSGHNTVSWYQQALGQGPQFIFQYYREEENGRGNFPPRFSGLQFPNYSSELNVNALELDDSALYLCASSREAGTGELFFGEGSRLTVL.

V is TRBV10-3 and J is TRBJ1-2; 7 bases match TRBD1. The CDR3 extends over 16 amino acids. The germline V gene encodes CDR1 ENHRY and CDR2 SYGVKD. V lost 3 bases to trimming and J lost 4 bases; unmatched junction nucleotides: 11. Here the CDR3 reads CAISDPRQGGGYGYTF. CDR3 DNA: TGTGCCATCAGTGACCCAAGACAGGGAGGCGGCTATGGCTACACCTTC.

The chain joins TRBV6-5 to TRBJ1-5, with unresolved D. V was cut by 5 bases and J by 0 bases, with 11 bases left in between. The CDR3 spans 15 residues. CDR1 is MNHEY and CDR2 is SVGAGI in the germline V gene. CDR3 sequence: CASSPVFSSNQPQHF. CDR3 sequence (DNA): TGTGCCAGCAGTCCAGTCTTTTCTAGCAATCAGCCCCAGCATTTT.

The V call is TRBV2, the J call TRBJ2-7; 9 positions match TRBD1. This CDR3 is 14 amino acids long. With V trimmed by 5 bases and J by 4 bases, 6 bases remained unmatched. The germline V gene encodes CDR1 SNHLY and CDR2 FYNNEI. The chain's CDR3 is CASSSGTGHYEQYF. CDR3 DNA sequence: TGTGCCAGCAGTTCCGGGACAGGGCATTACGAGCAGTACTTC.

The chain is built from TRBV6-1 and TRBJ1-2; no clear D gene. Germline CDR1 reads MNHNS; CDR2 reads SASEGT. Trimming pared 1 base from V and 7 bases from J, leaving 13 bases between. The CDR3 has 14 amino acids. The DNA for the CDR3 is TGTGCCAGCAGTGAAGTAGGCACCGTGGGTGGCTACACCTTC. It specifies CASSEVGTVGGYTF.

The chain has TRBV28 and TRBJ1-1; 7 bases fit TRBD1. With V trimmed by 1 base and J by 10 bases, 3 bases remained unmatched. CDR3 length equals 12 residues. Germline loops: CDR1 MDHEN, CDR2 SYDVKM. CDR3 in amino acids: CASSLFYRGAFF. The CDR3 DNA sequence: TGTGCCAGCAGTTTATTTTACAGGGGAGCTTTCTTT.

The chain couples TRBV27 to TRBJ2-1; TRBD1 matches at 10 bases. Germline CDR1 and CDR2: MNHEY and SMNVEV (reference sequence). V lost 6 bases and J lost 0; bases outside the gene matches: 5. The CDR3 has 16 residues. The CDR3 sequence: CASRPGQGSSYNEQFF. CDR3 DNA sequence: TGTGCCAGCAGGCCGGGACAGGGGAGCTCCTACAATGAGCAGTTCTTC.

The rearrangement uses TRBV19 and TRBJ2-3, with a weak D call TRBD2 (5 bases). The CDR3 is 14 residues long. The germline V gene has CDR1 LNHDA and CDR2 SQIVND (reference sequence). The ends were cut back, 1 base at V and 4 bases at J, with 9 bases in the middle. CDR3 sequence: CASSIADGADTQYF. CDR3 DNA: TGTGCCAGTAGTATAGCAGACGGGGCAGATACGCAGTATTTT.

V usage is TRBV16 and J usage is TRBJ1-3; D remains ambiguous. V dropped 4 bases and J dropped 0 bases, with 13 bases sitting between them. CDR1 is KGHSY and CDR2 is FQNENV in the germline V gene. The CDR3 runs 16 residues. CDR3 in amino acids: CASSRSTPGSGNTIYF. In DNA form, the CDR3 reads TGTGCCAGCAGCCGATCGACACCCGGCTCTGGAAACACCATATATTTT.

The rearrangement uses TRBV6-5 and TRBJ2-7, with 8 bases matching TRBD2. Germline CDR1 and CDR2: MNHEY and SVGAGI. J gave up 2 bases and V 8 bases, and 5 bases lay outside the gene matches. This CDR3 contains 13 residues. The CDR3 nucleotides read TGTGCCAGCGAGGCGGGGGGCACCTACGAGCAGTACTTC. Translated, it gives CASEAGGTYEQYF.

This clone occurred once. This CDR3 is CASSSGGTWADTQYF. The DNA of the CDR3 is TGTGCCAGCAGTTCGGGGGGTACCTGGGCAGATACGCAGTATTTT. V usage is TRBV6-6 and J usage is TRBJ2-3; 7 bases fit TRBD2. The CDR3 extends over 15 amino acids. V gave up 4 bases and J gave up 4 bases; unmatched junction bases: 8. CDR1 and CDR2 (germline): MNHNY, SVGAGI (reference sequence).

The chain carries TRBV20-1 and TRBJ1-1; unclear D gene. Looked up from germline, CDR1 is DFQATT and CDR2 is SNEGSKA (reference sequence). This CDR3 comprises 14 residues. V gave up 3 bases and J gave up 0 bases, with 11 bases separating them. The CDR3 loop is CSASYQLMNTEAFF. The DNA of the CDR3 is TGCAGTGCTAGTTACCAGTTAATGAACACTGAAGCTTTCTTT.

V gene TRBV5-1 combines with J gene TRBJ1-2, with D uncertain. Germline V gene data show CDR1 as SGHRS and CDR2 as YFSETQ. Trimming took 0 bases from V and 8 from J, leaving 14 bases between them. The CDR3 contains 14 residues. The CDR3 loop reads CASSLGTPVRGYTF. Here the CDR3 DNA reads TGCGCCAGCAGCTTGGGGACCCCGGTGAGGGGCTACACCTTC.

The chain has TRBV27 and TRBJ1-6, with 7 bases matching TRBD1. The CDR3 length is 15 residues. Germline V gene data show CDR1 as MNHEY and CDR2 as SMNVEV (reference sequence). J gave up 10 bases and V 6 bases, and 12 bases lay outside the gene matches. CDR3 residues: CASRPDRVRESPLHF. The CDR3 region has the DNA TGTGCCAGCAGACCCGACAGGGTACGGGAATCACCCCTCCACTTT.

This chain joins TRBV7-2 and TRBJ2-3, with D perhaps TRBD2 (6 bases). Germline V gene sequence: CDR1 SGHTA, CDR2 FQGNSA. The CDR3 runs 16 residues. Trimming pared 1 base from V and 4 bases from J, leaving 15 bases between. The CDR3 DNA is TGTGCCAGCAGCTTAGTTTCGGGGGTTCGGGCAGATACGCAGTATTTT. Translated, it gives CASSLVSGVRADTQYF. Variable domain in full (rest from reference TRBV7-2 and TRBJ2-3): GAGVSQSPSNKVTEKGKDVELRCDPISGHTALYWYRQSLGQGLEFLIYFQGNSAPDKSGLPSDRFSAERTGGSVSTLTIQRTQQEDSAVYLCASSLVSGVRADTQYFGPGTRLTVL.

The V and J genes are TRBV6-2 or TRBV6-3 and TRBJ2-7; 8 positions match TRBD1. CDR3 length: 15 residues. CDR1 and CDR2 from the germline V gene are MNHEY and SVGEGT. The trim removed 3 bases at V and 3 bases at J, leaving 7 bases unmatched. The CDR3 region is CASSYSWTGRYEQYF. The DNA of the CDR3 is TGTGCCAGCAGTTATAGCTGGACAGGGCGCTACGAGCAGTACTTC.